Listed here are 15 T cell receptor beta chains from one sample, sequenced in a study of cytomegalovirus exposure and HLA in healthy donors. It was with 60 Vbeta and 13 Jbeta primers that the PCR ran. Assay used: immunoSEQ multiplex PCR; TCRdb lists only in-frame clones, some missing. This repertoire shows about 160,000 clones, approximately 86% found once; its top ten account for about 2.1%. The sequenced material came from PBMCs. These receptors were obtained from a woman between 18 and 30 years old in good health and CMV-seronegative.

This clone came up a few times. CDR3 loop: CASSQEGQGTTEQYF. CDR3 DNA sequence: TGCGCCAGCAGCCAAGAGGGCCAGGGGACGACCGAGCAGTACTTC. The V gene is TRBV4-1, the J gene TRBJ2-7; weak D call: TRBD1 (6 bases). The CDR3 has 15 residues. V dropped 0 bases and J dropped 6 bases, with 15 bases sitting between them. Germline CDR1 MGHRA, CDR2 YSYEKL.

This chain uses TRBV9 with TRBJ2-1; D possibly corresponds to TRBD1 (5 bases). The ends were cut back, 0 bases at V and 3 bases at J, with 10 bases in the middle. This CDR3 has 15 amino acids. In germline, CDR1 is SGDLS, CDR2 YYNGEE. The chain's CDR3 is CASSVGGTDYNEQFF. In DNA form, the CDR3 reads TGTGCCAGCAGCGTAGGGGGCACAGACTACAATGAGCAGTTCTTC.

The genes are TRBV9 and TRBJ2-7; 7 nucleotides agree with TRBD2. Germline V gives CDR1 SGDLS, CDR2 YYNGEE. Trimming took 0 bases from V and 3 from J; bases not matched to a gene: 3. CDR3 size: 14 residues. Here the CDR3 DNA reads TGTGCCAGCAGCGTAGGGGGCGGGGGCTACGAGCAGTACTTC. Translating it yields CASSVGGGGYEQYF.

The chain joins TRBV10-3 to TRBJ2-5; D is unclear. Deletions cut 10 bases from V and 6 bases from J, with 15 bases between. This CDR3 spans 12 amino acids. Germline CDR1 is ENHRY and CDR2 is SYGVKD. The CDR3 sequence is CATALDPQTQYF. For the CDR3, the DNA is TGTGCCACCGCGCTAGATCCCCAGACCCAGTACTTC.

The gene calls are TRBV2 and TRBJ1-6; 7 bases match TRBD1. The CDR3 covers 14 residues. Germline trimming cut 6 bases from V and 5 bases from J; bases unmatched to any gene: 4. Germline assignment: CDR1 SNHLY and CDR2 FYNNEI. CDR3 amino acids: CASRGTADNSPLHF. DNA for the CDR3: TGTGCCAGCAGGGGGACAGCCGATAATTCACCCCTCCACTTT. Combining the CDR3 with reference TRBV2 and TRBJ1-6 gives the whole variable domain EPEVTQTPSHQVTQMGQEVILRCVPISNHLYFYWYRQILGQKVEFLVSFYNNEISEKSEIFDDQFSVERPDGSNFTLKIRSTKLEDSAMYFCASRGTADNSPLHFGNGTRLTVT.

The chain carries TRBV2 and TRBJ2-7; 8 bases align to TRBD2. CDR1 SNHLY and CDR2 FYNNEI come from the germline V gene. The J segment lost 4 bases and the V segment lost 4 bases, leaving 9 bases of the junction unmatched. This CDR3 has 15 amino acids. CDR3 in DNA: TGTGCCAGCAGTGTGGTAGCGGGAACTGGATACGAGCAGTACTTC. Its translation: CASSVVAGTGYEQYF.

The CDR3 loop reads CASSWSDASGGPSLGEQYF. The CDR3 nucleotides read TGCGCCAGCAGCTGGTCTGATGCTAGCGGGGGCCCTTCCCTCGGCGAGCAGTACTTC. This chain joins TRBV5-1 and TRBJ2-7; 10 nucleotides match TRBD2. This CDR3 is built from 19 residues. The germline V gene has CDR1 SGHRS and CDR2 YFSETQ. With 3 bases clipped from V and 6 bases from J, the junction kept 21 bases outside the gene matches.

This clone was observed a few times. The same CDR3 arises from other DNA sequences in this sample as well. V and J are TRBV28 and TRBJ1-2; maybe TRBD1 (6 bases). Deletions cut 7 bases from V and 1 base from J, with 16 bases between. The CDR3 length is 15 residues. Per germline, CDR1 MDHEN and CDR2 SYDVKM. CDR3 region: CASTIPRGLNYGYTF. The CDR3, as DNA: TGTGCCAGCACCATACCCAGGGGCCTTAACTATGGCTACACCTTC.

The chain recombines TRBV15 with TRBJ1-6; D is undetermined. V was pared by 5 bases and J by 6 bases, with 8 bases between. This CDR3 contains 13 residues. Germline CDR1 LNHNV, CDR2 YYDKDF (reference sequence). CDR3 amino acids: CATSSTFNSPLHF. The CDR3 nucleotides are TGTGCCACCAGCTCCACATTTAATTCACCCCTCCACTTT. The full variable domain, with the rest looked up from reference TRBV15 and TRBJ1-6, is DAMVIQNPRYQVTQFGKPVTLSCSQTLNHNVMYWYQQKSSQAPKLLFHYYDKDFNNEADTPDNFQSRRPNTSFCFLDIRSPGLGDTAMYLCATSSTFNSPLHFGNGTRLTVT.

V usage is TRBV11-2 and J usage is TRBJ2-1; 10 nucleotides match TRBD2. In germline, CDR1 is SGHAT, CDR2 FQNNGV. The J segment lost 6 bases and the V segment lost 2 bases, leaving 4 bases of the junction unmatched. This CDR3 contains 15 residues. The CDR3 bases are TGTGCCAGCAGCTTAAGCCAGCGGGGGGGCAATGAGCAGTTCTTC. Protein: CASSLSQRGGNEQFF.

This clone was counted once. This chain uses TRBV28 with TRBJ2-7; D is ambiguous. With 5 bases removed from V and 2 bases from J, the gap between germline ends came to 4 bases. This CDR3 is built from 11 residues. Looked up from germline, CDR1 is MDHEN and CDR2 is SYDVKM. The CDR3 DNA sequence: TGTGCCAGCAGTCTCGCCTACGAGCAGTACTTC. This gives the protein CASSLAYEQYF.

This clone showed up just a few times. V and J are TRBV4-2 and TRBJ2-1; tentative D call: TRBD1 (5 bases). V was trimmed by 7 bases and J by 4 bases, leaving 20 bases between them. The CDR3 is made up of 16 amino acids. Germline-derived CDR1 and CDR2 are LGHNA and YNFKEQ. The CDR3 region has the DNA TGTGCCAGCACCTCCCTCCTTAAACGACAGTACAATGAGCAGTTCTTC. This codes for CASTSLLKRQYNEQFF.

V and J are TRBV27 and TRBJ2-5; possible D gene TRBD2, 6 bases. This CDR3 has 14 residues. Germline V gene data show CDR1 as MNHEY and CDR2 as SMNVEV (reference sequence). Trimming left V 3 bases short and J 4 bases short, with 12 bases between. CDR3 loop: CASSFMGGGETQYF. The DNA of the CDR3 is TGTGCCAGCAGTTTTATGGGGGGTGGAGAGACCCAGTACTTC.

The chain uses TRBV7-8 and TRBJ1-5; the D gene is possibly TRBD1 (6 bases). CDR3 length: 14 residues. Germline CDR1 is SGHVS and CDR2 is FQNEAQ. V was pared by 5 bases and J by 6 bases, with 14 bases between. In nucleotides, the CDR3 is TGTGCCAGCAGCCCCGACAGGACGGGTCAGCCCCAGCATTTT. It yields the protein CASSPDRTGQPQHF. Looking up the rest from reference TRBV7-8 and TRBJ1-5 gives the full variable domain: GAGVSQSPRYKVAKRGQDVALRCDPISGHVSLFWYQQALGQGPEFLTYFQNEAQLDKSGLPSDRFFAERPEGSVSTLKIQRTQQEDSAVYLCASSPDRTGQPQHFGDGTRLSIL.

This sequence joins TRBV6-4 and TRBJ2-1; D is perhaps TRBD2 (7 bases). Trimming shortened V by 6 bases and J by 6 bases, and 18 bases separated the two germline ends. Germline CDR1 and CDR2: MRHNA and SNTAGT. This CDR3 is 15 amino acids long. For the CDR3, the DNA is TGTGCCAGCAGCCCTAGGGGGGGAGGTCTCAATGAGCAGTTCTTC. Encoded protein: CASSPRGGGLNEQFF.